Below are 8 T cell receptor beta chains sequenced from a single sample in a study of PD-1 blockade in classical Hodgkin lymphoma. Assay: immunoSEQ multiplex PCR; the TCRdb copy retains only in-frame clones and omits some. The table includes about 93,000 clones, roughly 78% detected once. Time point denoted: cycle 4 day 1 (C4D1), after five to seven weeks of nivolumab. Every one of the patients relapsed after autologous stem cell transplantation (brentuximab vedotin exposure was variable). The sequencing used peripheral blood mononuclear cells (PBMCs), collected before the fourth cycle of nivolumab. These receptors all come from a human donor with classical Hodgkin lymphoma.

This chain connects TRBV9 to TRBJ2-1, with D possibly matching TRBD2 (6 bases). This CDR3 comprises 15 residues. V was shortened by 4 bases and J by 5 bases, with 16 bases between the two germline ends. Germline assignment: CDR1 SGDLS and CDR2 YYNGEE. The CDR3 DNA reads as TGTGCCAGCAGCCTATCACCGGGACTTAACAATGAGCAGTTCTTC. It yields the protein CASSLSPGLNNEQFF. Full variable domain (remainder filled in from reference TRBV9 and TRBJ2-1): DSGVTQTPKHLITATGQRVTLRCSPRSGDLSVYWYQQSLDQGLQFLIQYYNGEERAKGNILERFSAQQFPDLHSELNLSSLELGDSALYFCASSLSPGLNNEQFFGPGTRLTVL.

The genes are TRBV4-3 and TRBJ2-1; 10 nucleotides align to TRBD2. J lost 6 bases, V lost 0 bases, and 5 bases had no gene match. CDR3 size: 16 residues. Germline values: CDR1 LGHNA, CDR2 YSLEER. The CDR3, as DNA: TGCGCCAGCAGCCAAGATCTACTAGCGGGAACCAATGAGCAGTTCTTC. Translated, it gives CASSQDLLAGTNEQFF.

The chain is built from TRBV4-3 and TRBJ1-6, with D uncertain. Germline CDR1 is LGHNA and CDR2 is YSLEER. Trimming removed 8 bases from V and 14 bases from J, with 4 bases in between. This CDR3 has 8 residues. The CDR3 sequence: CASESLHF. In nucleotides, the CDR3 is TGCGCCAGCGAGTCCCTCCACTTT.

In this sample, this clone turned up once. The chain has TRBV6-5 and TRBJ2-7, with D hard to call. Trimming took 8 bases from V and 4 from J, leaving 15 bases between them. Per the germline V gene, CDR1 is MNHEY and CDR2 is SVGAGI. This CDR3 comprises 13 residues. In DNA form, the CDR3 reads TGTGCCAGCTCGTGGGGTTCTCCGTACGAGCAGTACTTC. Its translation is CASSWGSPYEQYF.

This chain connects TRBV6-5 to TRBJ2-5, with D perhaps matching TRBD1 (5 bases). V lost 6 bases and J lost 5, with 10 bases in between. The CDR3 is 12 amino acids. Germline CDR1 and CDR2: MNHEY and SVGAGI. The chain's CDR3 is CASRGPVETQYF. CDR3 bases: TGTGCCAGCAGGGGGCCCGTTGAGACCCAGTACTTC.

This clone has only a few counts. The chain is built from TRBV7-6 and TRBJ1-5; the D is unclear. This CDR3 region has 15 residues. V dropped 5 bases and J dropped 1 base, with 12 bases sitting between them. Germline V gene sequence: CDR1 SGHVS, CDR2 FNYEAQ. The DNA of the CDR3 is TGTGCCAGCAGCCAATTCCCCGGCAGCAATCAGCCCCAGCATTTT. Translating it yields CASSQFPGSNQPQHF. Using reference TRBV7-6 and TRBJ1-5 for the parts outside the CDR3, the full variable domain is GAGVSQSPRYKVTKRGQDVALRCDPISGHVSLYWYRQALGQGPEFLTYFNYEAQQDKSGLPNDRFSAERPEGSISTLTIQRTEQRDSAMYRCASSQFPGSNQPQHFGDGTRLSIL.

V is TRBV15 and J is TRBJ2-3; 7 nucleotides agree with TRBD1. The V and J ends lost 0 bases and 3 bases, in that order; junction bases with no gene match: 6. In germline, CDR1 is LNHNV, CDR2 YYDKDF (reference sequence). There are 16 residues in the CDR3. Written as DNA, the CDR3 is TGTGCCACCAGCAGAGATTTTGGCAGGGGGACAGATACGCAGTATTTT. This sequence encodes CATSRDFGRGTDTQYF.

V and J are TRBV7-2 and TRBJ2-7, with a possible D match to TRBD1 (6 bases). Between the trimmed V and J ends, which lost 0 bases and 5 bases, there was a span of 8 bases. The CDR3 covers 13 residues. The germline gives CDR1 SGHTA, CDR2 FQGNSA. The CDR3 protein is CASSLADSHEQYF. CDR3 DNA sequence: TGTGCCAGCAGCTTAGCGGACAGTCACGAGCAGTACTTC.